The T cell receptor beta chain described here comes from a study of T cells after yellow fever vaccination. Study overall: SMART-Seq v4 Ultra Low Input prepared the low-cell-number fractions.

General study findings and limits: Just a small share of clonotypes turned up in the CD4 compartment as well as the CD8 compartment. Abundant clonotypes from the bulk population could have been carried over as contaminants into FACS-sorted repertoires.

Worth noting for this clonotype: Its antigen remains unidentified.

The germline CDR1 and CDR2 sequences are MNHEY and SVGEGT. The CDR3 covers 14 residues. Trimming took off 4 bases at V and 1 base at J, with 10 bases between the two ends. Researchers made TCR cDNA using 5'RACE template switching, and this step added a universal primer site and UMIs. In TCRdb, the 5' RACE reads were re-called with MiXCR into one record per CDR3 protein. Of 450,000 to 650,000 distinct CDR3 sequences listed, 21% are singletons. This TCR derives from a man aged 18 to 29 who received the YFV17D yellow fever vaccine. This sequence joins TRBV6-2 or TRBV6-3 and TRBJ1-1; D is undetermined. This specimen was PBMCs, taken less than 25 days after the first yellow fever vaccination. The CDR3 bases are TGTGCCAGCAGTTCTGAACGTCCGAACACTGAAGCTTTCTTT. It specifies CASSSERPNTEAFF.